This T cell receptor beta chain emerged from a study of CD4 T cells in relation to SARS-CoV-2 and coronaviruses. General study findings and limits: Each donor contributed either pre-pandemic or post-infection samples, not both. The assay detects memory recall responses, not culture-primed primary responses. This crossreactivity analysis covered spike protein alone, no other viral proteins.

Uncultured naive and memory CD4+ T cells supplied DNA for deep TCR-beta sequencing. TCRdb's table, derived via immunoSEQ multiplex PCR, lists solely in-frame clones and lacks some. The sample has just under 65,000 clones; 94% are singletons. As regards this clone: Its antigen is unidentified.

CDR3 length: 12 amino acids. With 1 base removed from V and 8 bases from J, the gap between germline ends came to 5 bases. CD4+ T cells from unexposed donors were obtained before the COVID-19 pandemic (2011-2018). Sequencing used naive CD4+ T cells from PBMCs. Subset denoted: naive CD4+ T cells isolated by negative enrichment. The chain couples TRBV12-3 or TRBV12-4 to TRBJ1-4; D not resolved. The clonotype comes from a human donor in good health. The chain's CDR3 is CASSLVPEKLFF. CDR3 DNA: TGTGCCAGCAGTTTAGTCCCCGAAAAACTGTTTTTT.